A selection of T cell receptor beta chains follows, all from one sample in a study of blood T cell repertoires in COVID-19. This table comes from immunoSEQ multiplex PCR, and its TCRdb copy is limited to in-frame clones, with some not included. The table records 200,000 to 250,000 clones, 89% of them present only once. Sample: peripheral blood. All receptors derive from a woman between 40 and 55 years old with acute or convalescent COVID-19. CDR3s include the opening cysteine and the closing phenylalanine or tryptophan. A D gene is named only where the DNA matches it firmly. Expanded clones are given a class, and other clones once, few, many or no size at all.

V,D,size,J,CDR3,DNA
TRBV28,TRBD1,-,TRBJ1-6,CASYRDRNSPLHF,TGTGCCAGCTACCGGGACAGAAATTCACCCCTCCACTTT
TRBV5-1,-,-,TRBJ1-4,CASSLTGHPNEKLFF,TGCGCCAGCAGCCTTACAGGGCACCCTAATGAAAAACTGTTTTTT
TRBV11-2,-,-,TRBJ2-5,CASSLKRRYQETQYF,TGTGCCAGCAGCTTAAAGCGGCGGTACCAAGAGACCCAGTACTTC
TRBV6-1,TRBD1,-,TRBJ2-5,CASSEPGTGRKTQYF,TGTGCCAGCAGTGAGCCCGGGACAGGGAGAAAGACCCAGTACTTC
TRBV12-5,-,-,TRBJ1-4,CASGLDVLGEKLFF,TGTGCTAGTGGTCTGGACGTTCTCGGGGAAAAACTGTTTTTT
TRBV5-1,TRBD2,-,TRBJ2-5,CASSLGGRETQYF,TGCGCCAGCAGCCTGGGGGGGAGGGAGACCCAGTACTTC
TRBV10-2,TRBD2,-,TRBJ2-1,CASRRSGGYNEQFF,TGCGCCAGCCGTAGGAGCGGGGGATACAATGAGCAGTTCTTC
TRBV18,-,-,TRBJ2-5,CASSPFISTGSQETQYF,TGTGCCAGCTCACCGTTCATCTCGACGGGATCCCAAGAGACCCAGTACTTC
TRBV5-6,TRBD2,-,TRBJ2-3,CASSSKPSGGAVSSDTQYF,TGTGCCAGCAGCTCGAAACCTAGCGGGGGGGCCGTTAGCTCAGATACGCAGTATTTT
TRBV5-1,TRBD1,-,TRBJ2-3,CASSFGTGSTDTQYF,TGCGCCAGCAGTTTCGGGACAGGGAGCACAGATACGCAGTATTTT
TRBV9,-,-,TRBJ1-1,CASSVRAHTEAFF,TGTGCCAGCAGCGTCAGGGCGCACACTGAAGCTTTCTTT
TRBV2,TRBD2,-,TRBJ2-1,CASRSGTSAADNEQFF,TGTGCCAGCAGATCCGGGACTAGCGCTGCAGACAATGAGCAGTTCTTC
TRBV12-5,TRBD2,-,TRBJ2-1,CASGLVLAPFNEQFF,TGTGCTAGTGGTTTGGTACTAGCGCCATTCAATGAGCAGTTCTTC
TRBV7-3,TRBD2,-,TRBJ2-5,CASSRGGAGETQYF,TGTGCCAGCAGCCGCGGGGGGGCCGGAGAGACCCAGTACTTC
TRBV5-1,-,-,TRBJ1-1,CASREPMNTEAFF,TGCGCCAGCAGGGAGCCAATGAACACTGAAGCTTTCTTT
TRBV29-1,-,-,TRBJ1-1,CSVVGGGTEAFF,TGCAGCGTTGTTGGGGGAGGTACTGAAGCTTTCTTT
TRBV2,-,-,TRBJ1-2,CASRGPTGAGGYTF,TGTGCCAGCAGGGGCCCCACAGGCGCCGGGGGCTACACCTTC
TRBV5-6,-,-,TRBJ1-2,CASSFGRGNYGYTF,TGTGCCAGCAGCTTCGGGCGAGGGAACTATGGCTACACCTTC
TRBV7-2,-,-,TRBJ2-3,CASSLTFEGDTQYF,TGTGCCAGCAGCTTAACTTTCGAGGGAGATACGCAGTATTTT
TRBV5-5,-,-,TRBJ1-3,CASSSREVAGNTIYF,TGTGCCAGCAGCAGCAGGGAAGTCGCTGGAAACACCATATATTTT
TRBV27,TRBD1,few,TRBJ1-2,CASSLAGGTSGYTF,TGTGCCAGCAGTTTAGCAGGGGGCACTAGCGGCTACACCTTC
TRBV18,TRBD1,few,TRBJ1-6,CASSSDRGSTPLHF,TGTGCCAGCTCATCGGACAGGGGGTCGACACCCCTCCACTTT
TRBV3-1/TRBV3-2,-,-,TRBJ2-3,CASSQVGVWRDATDTQYF,TGTGCCAGCAGCCAAGTGGGGGTGTGGCGGGACGCCACAGATACGCAGTATTTT
TRBV2,-,-,TRBJ1-1,CASSLGHNTEAFF,TGTGCCAGCAGCCTAGGACACAACACTGAAGCTTTCTTT
TRBV6-5,-,-,TRBJ1-6,CASSYGGVNSPLHF,TGTGCCAGCAGTTACGGCGGGGTAAATTCACCCCTCCACTTT
TRBV2,TRBD1,-,TRBJ1-1,CASSERTGLNTEAFF,TGTGCCAGCAGTGAAAGGACAGGGCTTAACACTGAAGCTTTCTTT
TRBV11-2,-,-,TRBJ1-3,CASSLFSSGGNSGNTIYF,TGTGCCAGCAGCTTATTTTCTAGTGGGGGCAACTCTGGAAACACCATATATTTT
TRBV24-1,-,-,TRBJ2-1,CATSERQNEQFF,TGTGCCACCAGTGAACGACAGAATGAGCAGTTCTTC
TRBV24-1,-,-,TRBJ2-3,CATSDLGGLSTDTQYF,TGTGCCACCAGTGATTTGGGGGGGTTAAGCACAGATACGCAGTATTTT
TRBV9,-,once,TRBJ2-5,CASSVDGGQTQYF,TGTGCCAGCAGCGTAGACGGGGGGCAGACCCAGTACTTC
TRBV7-3,TRBD2,-,TRBJ2-2,CASRIAGSRELFF,TGTGCCAGCAGAATAGCGGGGTCCCGGGAGCTGTTTTTT
TRBV30,-,once,TRBJ2-5,CASRDQETQYF,TGTGCCTCGCGGGACCAAGAGACCCAGTACTTC
TRBV7-6,-,-,TRBJ2-5,CASSLRAGEETQYF,TGTGCCAGCAGCTTAAGGGCAGGGGAGGAGACCCAGTACTTC
TRBV6-6,-,once,TRBJ2-1,CASSYPLAQEQFF,TGTGCCAGCAGTTACCCACTAGCCCAGGAGCAGTTCTTC
TRBV6-5,-,-,TRBJ2-5,CASSWNYQETQYF,TGTGCCAGCAGTTGGAACTATCAAGAGACCCAGTACTTC
TRBV6-5,TRBD1,-,TRBJ1-2,CASSSSTPGGYGYTF,TGTGCCAGCAGTTCCTCTACGCCAGGGGGCTATGGCTACACCTTC
TRBV4-1,TRBD1,-,TRBJ1-1,CASSLGTGGTEAFF,TGCGCCAGCAGCCTGGGGACAGGGGGAACTGAAGCTTTCTTT
TRBV25-1,-,-,TRBJ1-2,CASRGQEGGYTF,TGTGCCAGCAGGGGGCAGGAAGGGGGCTACACCTTC
TRBV5-1,-,-,TRBJ1-6,CASSLADRNSPLHF,TGCGCCAGCAGCTTGGCTGACAGGAATTCACCCCTCCACTTT
TRBV19,TRBD2,-,TRBJ2-1,CASQLAGYYNEQFF,TGTGCCAGCCAACTAGCGGGGTATTACAATGAGCAGTTCTTC
TRBV2,-,-,TRBJ2-1,CAYRREDEQFF,TGTGCCTACCGCAGGGAGGACGAGCAGTTCTTC
TRBV19,TRBD1,-,TRBJ1-1,CASSIDWRTGKNTEAFF,TGTGCCAGTAGTATAGATTGGCGGACAGGGAAGAACACTGAAGCTTTCTTT
TRBV3-1/TRBV3-2,TRBD2,-,TRBJ2-5,CASSQLAGGEETQYF,TGTGCCAGCAGCCAACTAGCGGGGGGGGAAGAGACCCAGTACTTC
TRBV5-1,-,once,TRBJ1-2,CASSWVPRRRGIYGYTF,TGCGCCAGCAGCTGGGTCCCCCGAAGGAGGGGTATCTATGGCTACACCTTC
TRBV18,-,-,TRBJ1-1,CASSPGAAEAFF,TGTGCCAGCTCACCGGGGGCGGCCGAAGCTTTCTTT
TRBV11-2,-,-,TRBJ1-2,CASSFNGNYGYTF,TGTGCCAGCAGCTTCAACGGGAACTATGGCTACACCTTC
TRBV19,TRBD1,-,TRBJ2-5,CASRTGKTQYF,TGTGCCAGTCGGACAGGGAAGACCCAGTACTTC
TRBV5-1,-,-,TRBJ2-3,CASSTTASTDTQYF,TGCGCCAGCAGCACCACTGCTAGCACAGATACGCAGTATTTT
TRBV5-8,-,-,TRBJ1-4,CASSLGGLYGEKLFF,TGTGCCAGCAGCTTGGGCGGGCTTTACGGGGAAAAACTGTTTTTT
TRBV7-3,-,few,TRBJ2-2,CASSVQGTRNTGELFF,TGTGCCAGCAGCGTACAGGGGACTAGGAACACCGGGGAGCTGTTTTTT